This T cell receptor (beta chain) is drawn from a study of T cell responses to AZD1222 COVID-19 vaccine. Second doses at about 4 or about 12 weeks were pooled. This table comes from immunoSEQ multiplex PCR, and its TCRdb copy is limited to in-frame clones, with some not included. The table lists roughly 140,000 clones, over 70% of them singletons. Points from the study as a whole: Spike-specific TCR depth and breadth grew after two AZD1222 doses.

Of note for this clone: Its antigen is unidentified.

V shed 6 bases and J shed 4 bases, with 12 bases lying between them. Germline V CDR1 and CDR2: MNHEY, SMNVEV (reference sequence). The CDR3 loop spans 13 amino acids. The sequenced sample was peripheral blood, obtained 28 days after the second AZD1222 dose. The V and J genes are TRBV27 and TRBJ1-1; D is unclear. This clonotype was sampled from an adult who received the AZD1222 COVID-19 vaccine. This CDR3 reads CASSPRPPTEAFF. CDR3 bases: TGTGCCAGCAGCCCAAGACCCCCCACTGAAGCTTTCTTT.